This T cell receptor beta chain was sequenced for a study of T cell responses to AZD1222 COVID-19 vaccine. On this clone itself: As yet, its antigen is unknown.

General observations from the study: Donors were largely white British and mainly female; clonal diversity was possibly underestimated. Of spike-specific TCRs, nearly half reportedly target regions left unmutated in variants.

Clones were read by immunoSEQ multiplex PCR, and TCRdb kept only the in-frame ones, dropping some. The table lists around 83,000 clones, approximately 90% of them singletons. This CDR3 is built from 13 residues. From germline, CDR1 is SGHRS and CDR2 YFSETQ. Trimming took off 5 bases at V and 7 bases at J, with 13 bases between the two ends. This sample comprised peripheral blood, obtained 28 days after the second AZD1222 dose. This clonotype was sampled from an adult who received the AZD1222 COVID-19 vaccine. The chain employs TRBV5-1 and TRBJ1-5, with a tentative D call TRBD1 (5 bases). CDR3 nucleotide sequence: TGCGCCAGCAGAGTAGGGGTGGAGCAGCCCCAGCATTTT. It translates to CASRVGVEQPQHF. The full variable domain, completed using reference TRBV5-1 and TRBJ1-5, is KAGVTQTPRYLIKTRGQQVTLSCSPISGHRSVSWYQQTPGQGLQFLFEYFSETQRNKGNFPGRFSGRQFSNSRSEMNVSTLELGDSALYLCASRVGVEQPQHFGDGTRLSIL.